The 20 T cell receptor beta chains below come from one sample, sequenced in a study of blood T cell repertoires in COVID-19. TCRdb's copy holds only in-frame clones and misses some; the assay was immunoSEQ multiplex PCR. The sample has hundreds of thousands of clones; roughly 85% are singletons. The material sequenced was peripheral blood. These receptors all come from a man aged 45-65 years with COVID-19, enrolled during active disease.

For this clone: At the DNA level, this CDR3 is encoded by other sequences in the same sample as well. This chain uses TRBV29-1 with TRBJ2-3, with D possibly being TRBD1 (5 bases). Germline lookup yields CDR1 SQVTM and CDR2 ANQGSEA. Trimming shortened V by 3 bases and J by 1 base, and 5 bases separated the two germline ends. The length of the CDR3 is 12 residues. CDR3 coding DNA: TGCAGCGTTGACAGGGGCACAGATACGCAGTATTTT. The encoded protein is CSVDRGTDTQYF.

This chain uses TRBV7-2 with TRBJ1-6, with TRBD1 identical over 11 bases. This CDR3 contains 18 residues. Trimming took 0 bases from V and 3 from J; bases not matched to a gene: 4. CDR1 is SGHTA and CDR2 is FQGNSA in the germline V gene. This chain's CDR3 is CASSLADRGPFYNSPLHF. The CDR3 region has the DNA TGTGCCAGCAGCTTAGCGGACAGGGGGCCTTTCTATAATTCACCCCTCCACTTT. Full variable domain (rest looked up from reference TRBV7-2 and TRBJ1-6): GAGVSQSPSNKVTEKGKDVELRCDPISGHTALYWYRQSLGQGLEFLIYFQGNSAPDKSGLPSDRFSAERTGGSVSTLTIQRTQQEDSAVYLCASSLADRGPFYNSPLHFGNGTRLTVT.

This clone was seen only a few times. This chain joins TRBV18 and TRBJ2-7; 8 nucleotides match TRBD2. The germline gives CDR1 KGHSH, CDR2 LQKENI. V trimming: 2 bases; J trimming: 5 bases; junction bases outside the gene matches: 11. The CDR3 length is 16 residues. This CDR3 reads CASSPNLSGGKDEQYF. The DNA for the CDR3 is TGTGCCAGCTCACCAAATCTCAGCGGGGGTAAGGACGAGCAGTACTTC.

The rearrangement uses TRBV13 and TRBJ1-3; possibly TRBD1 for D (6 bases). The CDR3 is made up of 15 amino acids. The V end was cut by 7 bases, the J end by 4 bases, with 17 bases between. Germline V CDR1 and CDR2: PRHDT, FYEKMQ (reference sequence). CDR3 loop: CASNSRGSLGNTIYF. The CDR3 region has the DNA TGTGCCAGCAACTCCAGGGGCTCTCTGGGAAACACCATATATTTT.

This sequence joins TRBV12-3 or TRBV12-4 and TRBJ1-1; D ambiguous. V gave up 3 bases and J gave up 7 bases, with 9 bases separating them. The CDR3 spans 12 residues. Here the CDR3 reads CASSFGRLEAFF. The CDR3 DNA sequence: TGTGCCAGCAGTTTCGGGAGGCTTGAAGCTTTCTTT.

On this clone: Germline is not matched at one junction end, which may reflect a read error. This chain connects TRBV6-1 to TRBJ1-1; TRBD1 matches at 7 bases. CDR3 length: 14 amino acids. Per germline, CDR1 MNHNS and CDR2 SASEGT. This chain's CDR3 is CASREVQGVTEAFF. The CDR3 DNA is TGTGCCAGCAGGGAAGTGCAGGGGGTTACTGAAGCTTTCTTT.

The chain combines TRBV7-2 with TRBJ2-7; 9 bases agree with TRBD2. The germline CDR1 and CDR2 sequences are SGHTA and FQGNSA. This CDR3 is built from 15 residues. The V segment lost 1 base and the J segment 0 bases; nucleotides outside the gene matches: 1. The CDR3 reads CASSLGAGGSYEQYF. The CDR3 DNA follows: TGTGCCAGCAGCTTAGGAGCGGGGGGCTCCTACGAGCAGTACTTC. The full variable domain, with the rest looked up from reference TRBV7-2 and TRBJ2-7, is GAGVSQSPSNKVTEKGKDVELRCDPISGHTALYWYRQSLGQGLEFLIYFQGNSAPDKSGLPSDRFSAERTGGSVSTLTIQRTQQEDSAVYLCASSLGAGGSYEQYFGPGTRLTVT.

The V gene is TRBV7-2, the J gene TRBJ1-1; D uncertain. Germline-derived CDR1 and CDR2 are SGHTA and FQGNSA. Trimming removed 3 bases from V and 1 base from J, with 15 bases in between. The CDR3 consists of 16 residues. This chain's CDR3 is CASSLREWAGNTEAFF. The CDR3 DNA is TGTGCCAGCAGCTTGCGGGAATGGGCGGGGAACACTGAAGCTTTCTTT.

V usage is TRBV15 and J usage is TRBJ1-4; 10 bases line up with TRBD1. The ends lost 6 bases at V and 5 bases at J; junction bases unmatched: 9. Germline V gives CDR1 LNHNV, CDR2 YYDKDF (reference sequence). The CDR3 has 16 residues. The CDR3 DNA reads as TGTGCCACCAGGAGGGGACAGGGGTCGGGAAATGAAAAACTGTTTTTT. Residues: CATRRGQGSGNEKLFF.

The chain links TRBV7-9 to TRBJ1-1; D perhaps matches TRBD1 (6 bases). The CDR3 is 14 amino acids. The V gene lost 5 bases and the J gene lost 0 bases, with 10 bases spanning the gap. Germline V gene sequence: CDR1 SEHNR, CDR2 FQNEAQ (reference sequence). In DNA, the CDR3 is TGTGCCAGCAGCCCCAGGGGACTGAACACTGAAGCTTTCTTT. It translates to CASSPRGLNTEAFF.

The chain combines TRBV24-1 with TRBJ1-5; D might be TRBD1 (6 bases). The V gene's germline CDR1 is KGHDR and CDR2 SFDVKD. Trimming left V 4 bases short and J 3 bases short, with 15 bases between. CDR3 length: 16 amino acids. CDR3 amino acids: CATSDGGQPSNQPQHF. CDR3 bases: TGTGCCACCAGTGACGGAGGACAGCCCTCCAATCAGCCCCAGCATTTT.

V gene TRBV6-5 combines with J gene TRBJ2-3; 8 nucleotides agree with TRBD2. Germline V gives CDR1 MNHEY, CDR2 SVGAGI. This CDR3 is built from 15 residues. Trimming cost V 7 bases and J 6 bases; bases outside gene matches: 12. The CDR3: CASTRGGSAFDTQYF. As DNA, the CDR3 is TGTGCCAGCACCCGGGGGGGTTCCGCATTTGATACGCAGTATTTT.

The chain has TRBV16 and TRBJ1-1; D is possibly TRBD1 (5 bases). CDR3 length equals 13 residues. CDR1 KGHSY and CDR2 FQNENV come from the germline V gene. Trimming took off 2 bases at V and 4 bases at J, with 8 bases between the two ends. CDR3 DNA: TGTGCCAGCAGCCAACAGGGAGGCACTGAAGCTTTCTTT. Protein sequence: CASSQQGGTEAFF.

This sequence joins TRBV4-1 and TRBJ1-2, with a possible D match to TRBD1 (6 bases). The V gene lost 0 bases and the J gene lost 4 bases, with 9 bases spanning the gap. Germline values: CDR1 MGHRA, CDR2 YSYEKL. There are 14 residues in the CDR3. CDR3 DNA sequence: TGCGCCAGCAGCCAAGACGTCAGGGGCTATGGCTACACCTTC. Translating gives CASSQDVRGYGYTF.

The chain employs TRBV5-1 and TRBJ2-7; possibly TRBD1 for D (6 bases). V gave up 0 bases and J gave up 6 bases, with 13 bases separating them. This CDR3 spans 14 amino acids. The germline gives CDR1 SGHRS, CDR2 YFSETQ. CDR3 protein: CASSLGQATGEQYF. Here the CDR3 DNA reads TGCGCCAGCAGCTTGGGACAGGCAACCGGCGAGCAGTACTTC. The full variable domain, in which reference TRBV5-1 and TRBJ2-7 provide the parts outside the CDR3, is KAGVTQTPRYLIKTRGQQVTLSCSPISGHRSVSWYQQTPGQGLQFLFEYFSETQRNKGNFPGRFSGRQFSNSRSEMNVSTLELGDSALYLCASSLGQATGEQYFGPGTRLTVT.

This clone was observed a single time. As DNA, the CDR3 is TGTGCCAGCAGTTATGTCAGGGGGCGAAATGAGCAGTTCTTC. Translation gives CASSYVRGRNEQFF. J is TRBJ2-1 and V is TRBV6-1, with 8 bases that match TRBD1. Germline CDR1 MNHNS, CDR2 SASEGT. This CDR3 has 14 amino acids. Trimming removed 5 bases from V and 7 bases from J; junction bases left unmatched: 7.

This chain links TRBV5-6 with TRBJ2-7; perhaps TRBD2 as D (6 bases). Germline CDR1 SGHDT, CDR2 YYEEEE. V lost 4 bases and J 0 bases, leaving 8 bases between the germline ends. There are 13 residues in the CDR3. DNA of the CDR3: TGTGCCAGCAGCCCGGGGGTCTCCTACGAGCAGTACTTC. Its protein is CASSPGVSYEQYF.

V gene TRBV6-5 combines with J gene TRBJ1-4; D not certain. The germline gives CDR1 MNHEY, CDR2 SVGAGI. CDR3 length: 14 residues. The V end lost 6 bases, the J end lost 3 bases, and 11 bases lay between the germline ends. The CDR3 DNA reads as TGTGCCAGCAGCACCGGCGGGTCTAATGAAAAACTGTTTTTT. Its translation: CASSTGGSNEKLFF.

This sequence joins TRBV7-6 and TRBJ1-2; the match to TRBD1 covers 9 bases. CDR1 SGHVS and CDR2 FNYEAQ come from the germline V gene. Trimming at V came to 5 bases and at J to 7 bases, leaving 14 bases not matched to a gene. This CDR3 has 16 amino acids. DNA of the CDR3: TGTGCCAGCAGCAATACCGGGGGACAGGGATTGGGTGGCTACACCTTC. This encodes CASSNTGGQGLGGYTF.

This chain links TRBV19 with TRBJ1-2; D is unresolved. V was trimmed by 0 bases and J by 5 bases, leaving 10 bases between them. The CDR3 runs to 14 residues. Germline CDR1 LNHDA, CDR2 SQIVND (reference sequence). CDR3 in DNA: TGTGCCAGTAGTATAGAATCCCCCCCTTATGGCTACACCTTC. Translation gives CASSIESPPYGYTF.